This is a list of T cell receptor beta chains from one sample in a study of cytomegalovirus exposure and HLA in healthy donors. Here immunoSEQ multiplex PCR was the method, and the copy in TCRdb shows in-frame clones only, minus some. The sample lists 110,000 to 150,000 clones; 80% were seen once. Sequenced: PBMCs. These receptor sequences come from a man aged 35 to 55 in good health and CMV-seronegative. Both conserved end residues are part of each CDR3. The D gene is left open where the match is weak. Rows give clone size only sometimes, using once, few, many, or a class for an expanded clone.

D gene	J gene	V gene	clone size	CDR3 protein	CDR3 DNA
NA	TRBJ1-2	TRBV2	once	CASSGTSFAEFRYTF	TGTGCCAGCAGTGGTACGTCCTTTGCAGAATTTCGCTACACCTTC
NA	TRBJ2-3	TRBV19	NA	CASKHRGVRGQTDTQYF	TGTGCCAGTAAGCACAGGGGAGTGCGGGGCCAGACGGATACGCAGTATTTT
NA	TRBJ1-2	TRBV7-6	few	CASSPQTGSLYGYTF	TGTGCCAGCAGCCCACAGACGGGAAGCCTGTATGGCTACACCTTC
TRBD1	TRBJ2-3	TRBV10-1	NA	CASSPGTGVTTDTQYF	TGCGCCAGCAGTCCCGGGACAGGGGTAACCACAGATACGCAGTATTTT
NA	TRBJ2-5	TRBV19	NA	CASNAGGPQETQYF	TGTGCCAGTAATGCAGGGGGGCCTCAAGAGACCCAGTACTTC
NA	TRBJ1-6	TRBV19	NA	CASSIRGTGSSPLHF	TGTGCCAGTAGTATTCGGGGCACAGGGAGTTCACCCCTCCACTTT
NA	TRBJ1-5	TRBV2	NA	CASSEAGSGGNQPQHF	TGTGCCAGCAGCGAGGCAGGGAGCGGGGGCAATCAGCCCCAGCATTTT
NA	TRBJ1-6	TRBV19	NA	CASSEGGSYNSPLHF	TGTGCCAGTAGTGAAGGGGGTTCCTATAATTCCCCCCTCCACTTT
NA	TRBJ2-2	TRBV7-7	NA	CASSFSEGAGELFF	TGTGCTAGCAGCTTTAGCGAGGGCGCCGGGGAGCTGTTTTTT
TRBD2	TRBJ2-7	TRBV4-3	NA	CASSTSGAAHEQYF	TGCGCCAGCAGCACTAGCGGGGCGGCCCACGAGCAGTACTTC
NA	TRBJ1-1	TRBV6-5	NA	CASSYDSRGTEAFF	TGTGCCAGCAGTTACGACAGCCGGGGGACTGAAGCTTTCTTT
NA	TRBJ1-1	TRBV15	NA	CATSRADSFYTEAFF	TGTGCCACCAGCAGAGCGGACAGTTTTTACACTGAAGCTTTCTTT
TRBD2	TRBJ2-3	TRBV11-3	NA	CASSSGTSGGSTDTQYF	TGTGCCAGCAGCTCCGGGACTAGCGGGGGAAGCACAGATACGCAGTATTTT
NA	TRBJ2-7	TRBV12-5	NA	CASGTVPYEQYF	TGTGCTAGTGGCACGGTCCCCTACGAGCAGTACTTC
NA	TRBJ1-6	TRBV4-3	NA	CASSQGGREDSPLHF	TGCGCCAGCAGCCAAGGGGGGAGGGAGGATTCACCCCTCCACTTT
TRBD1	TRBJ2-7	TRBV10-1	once	CASSRGQGYEQYF	TGCGCCAGCAGTAGGGGACAGGGCTACGAGCAGTACTTC
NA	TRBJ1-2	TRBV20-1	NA	CSANSGAGYTF	TGCAGTGCTAACTCAGGGGCTGGCTACACCTTC
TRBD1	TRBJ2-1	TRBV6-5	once	CASRPDRALYNEQFF	TGTGCCAGCAGACCAGACAGGGCCCTCTACAATGAGCAGTTCTTC
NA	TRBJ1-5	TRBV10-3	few	CAISESRQGGSQPQHF	TGTGCCATCAGTGAGTCGAGGCAGGGAGGGAGTCAGCCCCAGCATTTT
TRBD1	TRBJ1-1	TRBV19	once	CASSSDRDTEAFF	TGTGCCAGTAGTTCGGACAGGGACACTGAAGCTTTCTTT
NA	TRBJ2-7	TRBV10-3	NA	CAISDGKGGSYEQYF	TGTGCCATCAGTGATGGTAAAGGGGGCTCCTACGAGCAGTACTTC
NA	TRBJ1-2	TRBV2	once	CASSDGEYGYTF	TGTGCCAGCAGTGATGGAGAGTATGGCTACACCTTC
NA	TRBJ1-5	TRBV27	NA	CASSLSRHFSNQPQHF	TGTGCCAGCAGTTTATCGAGACACTTTAGCAATCAGCCCCAGCATTTT
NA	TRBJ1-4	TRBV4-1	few	CASSPSHATNDWKLFF	TGCGCCAGCAGCCCCTCCCACGCAACTAATGATTGGAAACTGTTTTTT
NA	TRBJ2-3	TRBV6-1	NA	CASSVLTGTADTQYF	TGTGCCAGCAGTGTACTAACAGGGACCGCAGATACGCAGTATTTT
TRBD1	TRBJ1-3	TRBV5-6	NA	CASSLGGTGLLSGNTIYF	TGTGCCAGCAGCTTGGGAGGGACAGGGCTACTCTCTGGGAACACCATATATTTT
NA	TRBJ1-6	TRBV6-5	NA	CASSYEAPTSPLHF	TGTGCCAGCAGTTACGAGGCCCCTACTTCACCCCTCCACTTT